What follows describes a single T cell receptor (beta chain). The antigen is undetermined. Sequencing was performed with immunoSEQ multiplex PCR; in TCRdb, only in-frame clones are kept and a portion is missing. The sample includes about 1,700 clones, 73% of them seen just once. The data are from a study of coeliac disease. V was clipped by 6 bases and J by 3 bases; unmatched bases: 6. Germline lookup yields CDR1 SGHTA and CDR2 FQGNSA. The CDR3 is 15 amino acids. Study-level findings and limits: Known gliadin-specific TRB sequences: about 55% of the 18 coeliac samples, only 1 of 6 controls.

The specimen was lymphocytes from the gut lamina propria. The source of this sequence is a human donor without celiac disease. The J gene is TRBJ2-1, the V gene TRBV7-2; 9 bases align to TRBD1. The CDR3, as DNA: TGTGCCAGCAGAGCACAGGGGGCGATCTACAATGAGCAGTTCTTC. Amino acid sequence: CASRAQGAIYNEQFF.